The next 14 T cell receptor beta chains were all read from a single sample in a study of blood T cell repertoires in COVID-19. Clones were read by immunoSEQ multiplex PCR, and TCRdb kept only the in-frame ones, dropping some. The sample shows under 350,000 clones, roughly 85% of them seen only once. The sample taken for sequencing was peripheral blood. The receptors come from a woman aged 45 to 65 who had recovered from COVID-19.

This chain uses TRBV9 with TRBJ1-2; 7 bases are shared with TRBD1. The V segment lost 0 bases and the J segment 13 bases; nucleotides outside the gene matches: 15. Looked up from germline, CDR1 is SGDLS and CDR2 is YYNGEE. The CDR3 extends over 15 amino acids. CDR3 sequence reads: CASSVDGGPGQLFTF. Here the CDR3 DNA reads TGTGCCAGCAGCGTAGATGGGGGTCCGGGACAGCTCTTCACCTTC.

V is TRBV4-3 and J is TRBJ2-7, with TRBD1 matching 8 bases. Germline lookup yields CDR1 LGHNA and CDR2 YSLEER. The CDR3 loop spans 13 amino acids. With V trimmed by 4 bases and J by 3 bases, 2 bases remained unmatched. The CDR3 coding sequence is TGCGCCAGCAGCCGCGACAGGGGCTACGAGCAGTACTTC. Protein: CASSRDRGYEQYF.

A few counts support this clone. This chain links TRBV20-1 with TRBJ1-1; D perhaps matches TRBD1 (5 bases). There are 14 residues in the CDR3. Germline V gene data show CDR1 as DFQATT and CDR2 as SNEGSKA (reference sequence). Trimming pared 3 bases from V and 5 bases from J, leaving 16 bases between. CDR3 sequence (DNA): TGCAGTGCTAGTGGGACTTATGTCTGGACTGAAGCTTTCTTT. This sequence encodes CSASGTYVWTEAFF.

This chain connects TRBV5-5 to TRBJ2-3, with 13 bases that match TRBD2. Germline values: CDR1 SGHKS, CDR2 YYEKEE (reference sequence). V dropped 1 base and J dropped 3; count of bases not matched to a gene: 8. The CDR3 sequence is 18 residues long. CDR3 residues: CASSLRIRTSGGTDTQYF. The CDR3 bases are TGTGCCAGCAGCTTGAGGATCCGGACTAGCGGGGGTACAGATACGCAGTATTTT.

CDR3 sequence (DNA): TGTGCCAGCAGCCTCGAAAACGTGTCAGGGGAAGCTTTCTTT. As protein: CASSLENVSGEAFF. The chain couples TRBV7-8 to TRBJ1-1; D may be TRBD1 (5 bases). The CDR3 is made up of 14 amino acids. The V and J ends lost 5 bases and 8 bases respectively, with 18 bases between them. The germline gives CDR1 SGHVS, CDR2 FQNEAQ.

The CDR3 DNA follows: TGTGCCAGCAGCCCTGCCGGGACTCAAGTGTATTTT. Protein sequence: CASSPAGTQVYF. The gene calls are TRBV5-4 and TRBJ2-3, with a weak D call TRBD2 (6 bases). Germline CDR1 is SGHNT and CDR2 is YYREEE (reference sequence). The CDR3 runs to 12 residues. Trimming pared 4 bases from V and 14 bases from J, leaving 17 bases between.

This sequence joins TRBV6-2 or TRBV6-3 and TRBJ2-2, with 9 bases matching TRBD2. CDR1 and CDR2 (germline): MNHEY, SVGEGT. The length of the CDR3 is 18 residues. Germline trimming cut 0 bases from V and 1 base from J; bases unmatched to any gene: 6. The CDR3 nucleotides read TGTGCCAGCAGTTACTCGAGGTCTAGCGGGAAGAACACCGGGGAGCTGTTTTTT. This translates into CASSYSRSSGKNTGELFF.

This chain joins TRBV28 and TRBJ2-3; TRBD1 matches 8 bases. The CDR3 is 15 residues long. Germline V CDR1 and CDR2: MDHEN, SYDVKM. With 4 bases clipped from V and 3 bases from J, the junction kept 6 bases outside the gene matches. This CDR3 reads CASSSPGQETDTQYF. CDR3 nucleotide sequence: TGTGCCAGCAGTTCACCGGGACAGGAAACAGATACGCAGTATTTT.

The rearrangement uses TRBV19 and TRBJ1-5; no reliable D call. Looked up from germline, CDR1 is LNHDA and CDR2 is SQIVND (reference sequence). This CDR3 region has 16 residues. Trimming cost V 4 bases and J 6 bases, with 19 bases left between them. The CDR3 sequence is CASSTDGGHRPQPQHF. The CDR3 nucleotides read TGTGCCAGTAGTACGGATGGAGGGCATAGGCCTCAGCCCCAGCATTTT.

The gene calls are TRBV13 and TRBJ2-5, with 10 nucleotides matching TRBD2. The germline CDR1 and CDR2 sequences are PRHDT and FYEKMQ (reference sequence). CDR3 length equals 15 residues. V shed 5 bases and J 4 bases; nucleotides not matched to a gene: 7. In DNA form, the CDR3 reads TGTGCCAGCAGCCGGGAGCGGGGGGGCCCAGAGACCCAGTACTTC. The encoded protein is CASSRERGGPETQYF.

The chain links TRBV5-1 to TRBJ2-7; 8 nucleotides align to TRBD1. The CDR3 extends over 14 amino acids. The V gene end was trimmed by 1 base and the J gene end by 3 bases; junction bases not matched to a gene: 3. CDR1 and CDR2 from the germline V gene are SGHRS and YFSETQ. The CDR3 DNA is TGCGCCAGCAGCTTGAAACAGGGGGTCTACGAGCAGTACTTC. This encodes CASSLKQGVYEQYF.

The V call is TRBV20-1, the J call TRBJ2-3; TRBD2 aligns across 9 bases. Germline CDR1 is DFQATT and CDR2 is SNEGSKA (reference sequence). Germline trimming cut 3 bases from V and 2 bases from J; bases unmatched to any gene: 6. The CDR3 totals 15 residues. The CDR3 region is CSASSASGVTDTQYF. The CDR3 bases are TGCAGTGCTAGTAGTGCTAGCGGGGTCACAGATACGCAGTATTTT.

The CDR3 sequence: CASSPTGGPYEQYF. The CDR3 DNA reads as TGTGCCAGCTCACCGACAGGGGGTCCCTACGAGCAGTACTTC. The chain joins TRBV18 to TRBJ2-7, with 9 bases lining up with TRBD1. Germline CDR1 is KGHSH and CDR2 is LQKENI. The CDR3 extends over 14 amino acids. V lost 3 bases to trimming and J lost 2 bases; unmatched junction nucleotides: 2.

The chain couples TRBV11-2 to TRBJ2-7; TRBD2 is a possible D gene (6 bases). Between the trimmed V and J ends, which lost 1 base and 5 bases, there was a span of 12 bases. The CDR3 runs 14 residues. Germline-derived CDR1 and CDR2 are SGHAT and FQNNGV. For the CDR3, the DNA is TGTGCCAGCAGCTTAGGGCGCAGGAGGGACGAGCAGTACTTC. Protein: CASSLGRRRDEQYF.